The entry that follows covers one T cell receptor beta chain sequence. The data stem from a study of cytomegalovirus exposure and HLA in healthy donors. The PCR made use of 60 Vbeta and 13 Jbeta primers. Profiling relied on immunoSEQ multiplex PCR, and the TCRdb table lists in-frame clones only, not all of them. The table includes some 82,000 clones, roughly 83% detected once. With 1 base clipped from V and 1 base from J, the junction kept 1 base outside the gene matches. The germline gives CDR1 SNHLY, CDR2 FYNNEI. This CDR3 has 15 residues. This chain uses TRBV2 with TRBJ2-3, with TRBD2 matching 8 bases. The specimen was PBMCs. This receptor was obtained from a woman aged 50 to 60 in good health and CMV-seronegative. In DNA form, the CDR3 reads TGTGCCAGCAGTGAAGAAGCGGGGGGCACAGATACGCAGTATTTT. Translation gives CASSEEAGGTDTQYF.